These 10 T cell receptor beta chains originate from one sample sequenced in a study of CD8+ T cells in alopecia areata. Specified treatment: oral pan-JAK inhibitor, 5-10 mg twice daily. The sequencing template was cDNA reverse transcribed from extracted RNA. Generated by immunoSEQ multiplex PCR, the TCRdb table keeps only in-frame clones and is missing some. The profile shows fewer than 250,000 clones, around two fifths of them singletons. The sample here was CD4+ T cells sorted from blood, taken around week 31, from a patient treated with tofacitinib. Receptors originate from a human donor with alopecia areata.

The chain employs TRBV19 and TRBJ2-1; a weak D match, TRBD1 (5 bases). Trimming took 5 bases from V and 5 from J, leaving 19 bases between them. CDR1 and CDR2 from the germline V gene are LNHDA and SQIVND (reference sequence). This CDR3 comprises 16 residues. The CDR3 loop is CASSPYLGVLNNEQFF. The CDR3 DNA reads as TGTGCCAGTAGTCCTTACCTAGGGGTCTTAAACAATGAGCAGTTCTTC. The full variable domain, with the rest looked up from reference TRBV19 and TRBJ2-1, is DGGITQSPKYLFRKEGQNVTLSCEQNLNHDAMYWYRQDPGQGLRLIYYSQIVNDFQKGDIAEGYSVSREKKESFPLTVTSAQKNPTAFYLCASSPYLGVLNNEQFFGPGTRLTVL.

CDR3: CASSLGQVNTEAFF. The CDR3 coding sequence is TGTGCCAGCAGCTTAGGGCAGGTTAACACTGAAGCTTTCTTT. The chain combines TRBV7-3 with TRBJ1-1, with D unresolved. The V gene's germline CDR1 is SGHTA and CDR2 FQGTGA. Trimming left V 2 bases short and J 2 bases short, with 9 bases between. This CDR3 spans 14 amino acids.

J is TRBJ2-1 and V is TRBV9; weak D call: TRBD2 (6 bases). The V end lost 0 bases, the J end lost 9 bases, and 13 bases lay between the germline ends. The CDR3 length is 14 residues. Germline V gene lookup returns CDR1 SGDLS and CDR2 YYNGEE. CDR3 region: CASSVAVGSSEQFF. The CDR3 DNA reads as TGTGCCAGCAGCGTAGCGGTCGGGAGTTCTGAGCAGTTCTTC.

V is TRBV18 and J is TRBJ1-4; D is undetermined. The CDR3 is made up of 18 amino acids. Germline CDR1 and CDR2: KGHSH and LQKENI. Trimming removed 0 bases from V and 0 bases from J, with 14 bases in between. The CDR3 DNA is TGTGCCAGCTCACCACCGAGTCCGAGAGTTGCAACTAATGAAAAACTGTTTTTT. It specifies CASSPPSPRVATNEKLFF.

This clone showed up just a few times. The chain uses TRBV4-1 and TRBJ2-1; either TRBD1 or TRBD2 may fit D (5 bases each). V lost 0 bases and J lost 6, with 15 bases in between. Germline V gene data show CDR1 as MGHRA and CDR2 as YSYEKL. The CDR3 spans 16 residues. The CDR3 spells CASSQEWDLQGNEQFF. The DNA of the CDR3 is TGCGCCAGCAGCCAAGAGTGGGACCTGCAGGGCAATGAGCAGTTCTTC.

There are a few counts of this clone. This chain links TRBV5-1 with TRBJ2-3; 7 bases fit TRBD1. The CDR3 contains 13 residues. V was clipped by 4 bases and J by 5 bases; unmatched bases: 4. Germline CDR1 reads SGHRS; CDR2 reads YFSETQ. DNA of the CDR3: TGCGCCAGCAGCGCCCGGGACAGAGATACGCAGTATTTT. Translating gives CASSARDRDTQYF.

This clone was seen a few times. The chain combines TRBV5-4 with TRBJ1-2, with D perhaps TRBD1 (5 bases). The germline V and J ends were trimmed by 5 bases and 3 bases, with 14 bases remaining between them. The CDR3 has 14 amino acids. CDR1 SGHNT and CDR2 YYREEE come from the germline V gene (reference sequence). CDR3 DNA: TGTGCCAGCAGTCGGGCAGGGAATTACTATGGCTACACCTTC. Its protein product is CASSRAGNYYGYTF. Using reference TRBV5-4 and TRBJ1-2 for the parts outside the CDR3, the full variable domain is ETGVTQSPTHLIKTRGQQVTLRCSSQSGHNTVSWYQQALGQGPQFIFQYYREEENGRGNFPPRFSGLQFPNYSSELNVNALELDDSALYLCASSRAGNYYGYTFGSGTRLTVV.

V gene TRBV5-1 combines with J gene TRBJ2-5, with 7 bases lining up with TRBD1. Germline CDR1 SGHRS, CDR2 YFSETQ. Unmatched junction bases numbered 7, after V lost 4 bases and J lost 4 bases. This CDR3 region has 14 residues. The CDR3 spells CASSPRGIGETQYF. The CDR3 DNA follows: TGCGCCAGCAGCCCCAGGGGGATTGGAGAGACCCAGTACTTC. Full variable domain (missing parts from reference TRBV5-1 and TRBJ2-5): KAGVTQTPRYLIKTRGQQVTLSCSPISGHRSVSWYQQTPGQGLQFLFEYFSETQRNKGNFPGRFSGRQFSNSRSEMNVSTLELGDSALYLCASSPRGIGETQYFGPGTRLLVL.

The chain uses TRBV18 and TRBJ1-6, with D unresolved. The V and J ends lost 0 bases and 9 bases respectively, with 12 bases between them. The CDR3 consists of 15 residues. CDR1 is KGHSH and CDR2 is LQKENI in the germline V gene. The DNA of the CDR3 is TGTGCCAGCTCACCACCGGAGCTTCGGAGTTCACCCCTCCACTTT. Amino acids: CASSPPELRSSPLHF.

This clone was detected a few times. The chain joins TRBV7-9 to TRBJ1-5, with D possibly being TRBD1 (5 bases). V lost 1 base and J lost 1, with 14 bases in between. Germline loops: CDR1 SEHNR, CDR2 FQNEAQ (reference sequence). The CDR3 totals 17 residues. The CDR3 sequence is CASSLGTPEWSNQPQHF. In DNA form, the CDR3 reads TGTGCCAGCAGCTTAGGGACACCGGAGTGGAGCAATCAGCCCCAGCATTTT.